This T cell receptor beta chain was captured by sequencing in a study of cytomegalovirus exposure and HLA in healthy donors. Findings and limits, study-wide: It has been reported that TCR beta sequences accurately predicted the HLA-A and HLA-B alleles of most subjects.

Primers included in the PCR were 60 Vbeta and 13 Jbeta primers. TCRdb's table, derived via immunoSEQ multiplex PCR, lists solely in-frame clones and lacks some. The sample yields around 50,000 clones, about 80% seen once. Germline V lookup: CDR1 SGDLS, CDR2 YYNGEE. This CDR3 has 12 amino acids. Trimming cost V 3 bases and J 4 bases, with 5 bases left between them. Concerning this clone itself: Its antigen is unidentified.

V is TRBV9 and J is TRBJ2-1; D gene ambiguous. This receptor was taken from a man aged 35-49 years in good health and CMV-seronegative. The sequenced sample consisted of PBMCs. CDR3 in amino acids: CASSATYNEQFF. The CDR3 DNA reads TGTGCCAGCAGCGCCACATACAATGAGCAGTTCTTC.